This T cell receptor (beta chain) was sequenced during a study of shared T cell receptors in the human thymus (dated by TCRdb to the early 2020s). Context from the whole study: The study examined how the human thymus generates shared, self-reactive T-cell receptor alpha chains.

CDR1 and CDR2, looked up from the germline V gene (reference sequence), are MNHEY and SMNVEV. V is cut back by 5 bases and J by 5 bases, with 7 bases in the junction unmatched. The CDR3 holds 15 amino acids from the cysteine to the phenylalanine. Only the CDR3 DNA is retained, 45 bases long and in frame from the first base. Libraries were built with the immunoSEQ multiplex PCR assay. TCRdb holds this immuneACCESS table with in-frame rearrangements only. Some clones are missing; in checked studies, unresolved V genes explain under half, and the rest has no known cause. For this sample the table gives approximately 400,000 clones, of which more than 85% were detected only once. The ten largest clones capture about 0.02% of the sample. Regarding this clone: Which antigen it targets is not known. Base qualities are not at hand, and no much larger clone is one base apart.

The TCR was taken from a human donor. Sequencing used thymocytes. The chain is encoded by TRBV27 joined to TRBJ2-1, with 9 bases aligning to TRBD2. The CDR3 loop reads CASSPHLAGDNEQFF. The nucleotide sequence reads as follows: TGTGCCAGCAGTCCCCACTTAGCGGGAGACAATGAGCAGTTCTTC.